The source of this T cell receptor (beta chain) is a study of blood T cell repertoires in COVID-19. Study summary: The United States, Italy and Spain were the sources of the acute and convalescent COVID-19 samples. Sample material is recorded as cDNA or gDNA derived from T cells, B-cell-depleted T cells, or PBMCs.

This CDR3 spans 17 amino acids. CDR1 is SGDLS and CDR2 is YYNGEE in the germline V gene. Germline trimming cut 0 bases from V and 1 base from J; bases unmatched to any gene: 7. The sample holds one count of this clone. As originally analysed: Estimation of nucleated cell counts was performed using reference gene primer amplification. Sequencing used immunoSEQ multiplex PCR; TCRdb keeps in-frame clones, though not all of them. Clone size and V and J calls were adopted from that table, with D and trimming inferred from the DNA. The sample includes roughly 180,000 clones, approximately 86% of them seen just once.

This chain connects TRBV9 to TRBJ2-5; TRBD2 agrees at 9 bases. The sequencing input was peripheral blood. The clonotype comes from a man aged 60 to 69 with acute or convalescent COVID-19. The CDR3 DNA sequence: TGTGCCAGCAGCGTAGGGGGGCTAGCGGGACCCCAAGAGACCCAGTACTTC. This codes for CASSVGGLAGPQETQYF.